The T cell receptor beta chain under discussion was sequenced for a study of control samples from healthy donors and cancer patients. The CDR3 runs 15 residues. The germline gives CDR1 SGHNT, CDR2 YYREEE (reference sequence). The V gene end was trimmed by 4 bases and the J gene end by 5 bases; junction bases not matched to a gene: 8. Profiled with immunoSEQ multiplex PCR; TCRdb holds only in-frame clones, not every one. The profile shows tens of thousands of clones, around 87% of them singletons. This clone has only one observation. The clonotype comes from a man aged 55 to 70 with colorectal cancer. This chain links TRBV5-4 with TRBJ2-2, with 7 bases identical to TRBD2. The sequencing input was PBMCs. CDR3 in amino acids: CASSAAGDRTGELFF. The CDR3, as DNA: TGTGCCAGCAGCGCCGCGGGGGATCGGACCGGGGAGCTGTTTTTT.